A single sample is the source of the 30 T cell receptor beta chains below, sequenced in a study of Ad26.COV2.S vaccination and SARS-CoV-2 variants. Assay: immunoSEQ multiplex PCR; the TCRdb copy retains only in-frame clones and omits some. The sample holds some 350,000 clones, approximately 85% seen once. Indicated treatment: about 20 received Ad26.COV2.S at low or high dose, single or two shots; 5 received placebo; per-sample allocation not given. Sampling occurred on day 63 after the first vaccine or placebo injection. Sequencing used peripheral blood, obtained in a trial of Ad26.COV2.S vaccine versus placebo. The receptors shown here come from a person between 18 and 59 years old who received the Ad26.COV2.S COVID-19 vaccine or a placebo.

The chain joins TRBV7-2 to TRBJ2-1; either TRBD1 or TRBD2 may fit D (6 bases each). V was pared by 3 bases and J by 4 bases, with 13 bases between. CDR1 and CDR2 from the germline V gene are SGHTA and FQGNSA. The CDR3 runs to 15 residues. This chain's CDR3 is CASSFEGGRYNEQFF. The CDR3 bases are TGTGCCAGCAGCTTTGAGGGGGGCCGTTACAATGAGCAGTTCTTC.

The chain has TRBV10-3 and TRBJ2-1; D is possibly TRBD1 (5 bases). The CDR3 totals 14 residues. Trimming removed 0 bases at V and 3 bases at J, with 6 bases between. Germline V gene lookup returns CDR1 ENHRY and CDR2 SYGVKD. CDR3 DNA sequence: TGTGCCATCAGTGAGTCGCAGGGCTACAATGAGCAGTTCTTC. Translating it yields CAISESQGYNEQFF.

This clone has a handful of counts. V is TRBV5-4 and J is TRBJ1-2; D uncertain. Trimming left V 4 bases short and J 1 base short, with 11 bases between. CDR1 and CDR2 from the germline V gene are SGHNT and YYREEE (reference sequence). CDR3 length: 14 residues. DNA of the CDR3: TGTGCCAGCAGCCCTGAGATTATTAACTATGGCTACACCTTC. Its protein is CASSPEIINYGYTF.

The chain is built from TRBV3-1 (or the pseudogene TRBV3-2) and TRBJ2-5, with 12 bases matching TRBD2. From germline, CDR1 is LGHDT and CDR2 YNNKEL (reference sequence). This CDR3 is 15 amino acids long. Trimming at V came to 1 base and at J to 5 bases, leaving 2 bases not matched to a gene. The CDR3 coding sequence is TGTGCCAGCAGCCAAGGGACTAGCGGGGTTGAGACCCAGTACTTC. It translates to CASSQGTSGVETQYF.

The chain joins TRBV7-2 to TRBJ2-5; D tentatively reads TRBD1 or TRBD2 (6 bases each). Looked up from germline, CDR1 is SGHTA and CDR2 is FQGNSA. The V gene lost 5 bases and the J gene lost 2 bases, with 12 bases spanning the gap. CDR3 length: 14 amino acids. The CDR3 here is CASSPPGAQETQYF. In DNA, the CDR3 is TGTGCCAGCAGCCCTCCGGGGGCACAAGAGACCCAGTACTTC.

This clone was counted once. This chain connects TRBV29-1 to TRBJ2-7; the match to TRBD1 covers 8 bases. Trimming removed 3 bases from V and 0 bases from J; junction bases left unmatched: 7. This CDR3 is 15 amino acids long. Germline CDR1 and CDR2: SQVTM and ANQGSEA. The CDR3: CSVERQGKGSYEQYF. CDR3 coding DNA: TGCAGCGTTGAGAGACAGGGGAAAGGCTCCTACGAGCAGTACTTC.

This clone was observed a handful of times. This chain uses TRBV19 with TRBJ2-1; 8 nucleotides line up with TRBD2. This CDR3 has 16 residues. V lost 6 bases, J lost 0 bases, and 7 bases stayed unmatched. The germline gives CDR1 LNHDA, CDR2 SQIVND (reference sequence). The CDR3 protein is CASSASGSGSYNEQFF. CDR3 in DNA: TGTGCCAGTAGCGCGAGCGGGAGTGGCTCCTACAATGAGCAGTTCTTC.

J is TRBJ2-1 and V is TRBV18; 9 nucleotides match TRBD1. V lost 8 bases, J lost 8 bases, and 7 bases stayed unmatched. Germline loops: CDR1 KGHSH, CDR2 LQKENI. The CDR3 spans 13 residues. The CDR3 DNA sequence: TGTGCCAGCCTAGGACAGGGGATCGATGAGCAGTTCTTC. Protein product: CASLGQGIDEQFF.

CDR3 nucleotide sequence: TGTGCCAGCAGCTTAGGGGCTACAGGGGGATATGGCTACACCTTC. Translating it yields CASSLGATGGYGYTF. This chain uses TRBV7-2 with TRBJ1-2; 8 positions match TRBD1. V shed 1 base, J shed 5 bases, and the junction held 6 bases outside the gene matches. Germline lookup yields CDR1 SGHTA and CDR2 FQGNSA. The CDR3 consists of 15 residues.

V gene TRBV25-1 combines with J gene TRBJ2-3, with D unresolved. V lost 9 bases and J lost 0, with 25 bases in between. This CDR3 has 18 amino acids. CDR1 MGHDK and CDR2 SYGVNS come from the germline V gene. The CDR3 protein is CASNPPIGGSNSTDTQYF. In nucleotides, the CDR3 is TGTGCCAGTAATCCACCTATCGGCGGTTCTAATAGCACAGATACGCAGTATTTT. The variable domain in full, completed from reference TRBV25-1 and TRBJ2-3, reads EADIYQTPRYLVIGTGKKITLECSQTMGHDKMYWYQQDPGMELHLIHYSYGVNSTEKGDLSSESTVSRIRTEHFPLTLESARPSHTSQYLCASNPPIGGSNSTDTQYFGPGTRLTVL.

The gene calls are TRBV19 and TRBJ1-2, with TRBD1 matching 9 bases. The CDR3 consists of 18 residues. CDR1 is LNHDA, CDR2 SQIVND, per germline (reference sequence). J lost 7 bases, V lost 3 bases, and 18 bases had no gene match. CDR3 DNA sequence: TGTGCCAGTAGTATCCCCGGCTGGACAGGGGCTAATATTGGTGGCTACACCTTC. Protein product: CASSIPGWTGANIGGYTF. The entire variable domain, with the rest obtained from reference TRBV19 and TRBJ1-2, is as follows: DGGITQSPKYLFRKEGQNVTLSCEQNLNHDAMYWYRQDPGQGLRLIYYSQIVNDFQKGDIAEGYSVSREKKESFPLTVTSAQKNPTAFYLCASSIPGWTGANIGGYTFGSGTRLTVV.

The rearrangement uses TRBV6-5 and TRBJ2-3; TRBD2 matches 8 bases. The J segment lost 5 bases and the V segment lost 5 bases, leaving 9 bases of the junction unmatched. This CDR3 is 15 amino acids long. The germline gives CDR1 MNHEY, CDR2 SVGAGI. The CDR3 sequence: CASSRRAGAGDTQYF. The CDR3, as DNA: TGTGCCAGCAGTAGACGAGCGGGGGCGGGAGATACGCAGTATTTT.

The CDR3 sequence: CAWTYDRKNEKLFF. The DNA of the CDR3 is TGTGCCTGGACCTACGACAGGAAAAATGAAAAACTGTTTTTT. The chain couples TRBV30 to TRBJ1-4; weak D call: TRBD1 (6 bases). Trimming stripped 4 bases from V and 5 bases from J, with 14 bases between. Germline loops: CDR1 GTSNPN, CDR2 SVGIG (reference sequence). This CDR3 has 14 residues.

In DNA, the CDR3 is TGTGCCAACCAGACAGTTGACTATGGCTACACCTTC. Protein sequence: CANQTVDYGYTF. The genes are TRBV2 and TRBJ1-2; D might be TRBD1 (5 bases). The CDR3 extends over 12 amino acids. The V gene lost 10 bases and the J gene lost 3 bases, with 12 bases spanning the gap. Germline lookup yields CDR1 SNHLY and CDR2 FYNNEI.

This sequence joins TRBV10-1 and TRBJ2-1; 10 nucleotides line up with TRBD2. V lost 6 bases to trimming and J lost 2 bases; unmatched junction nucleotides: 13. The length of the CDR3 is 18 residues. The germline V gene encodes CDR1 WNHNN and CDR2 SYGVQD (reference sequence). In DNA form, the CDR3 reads TGCGCCAGCAGCGCCGGGACTAGCGTCGCGAACGCCTACAATGAGCAGTTCTTC. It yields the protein CASSAGTSVANAYNEQFF.

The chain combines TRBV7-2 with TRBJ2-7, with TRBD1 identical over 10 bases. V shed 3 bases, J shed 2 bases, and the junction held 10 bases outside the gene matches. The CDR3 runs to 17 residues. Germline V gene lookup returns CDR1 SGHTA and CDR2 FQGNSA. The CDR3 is CASSFQSSGTGAYEQYF. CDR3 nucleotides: TGTGCCAGCAGCTTCCAGAGCTCCGGGACAGGGGCCTACGAGCAGTACTTC.

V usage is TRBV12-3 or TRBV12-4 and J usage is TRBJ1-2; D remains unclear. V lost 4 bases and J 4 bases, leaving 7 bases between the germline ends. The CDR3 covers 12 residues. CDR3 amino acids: CASSSSTYGYTF. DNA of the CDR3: TGTGCCAGCAGTTCCTCCACCTATGGCTACACCTTC.

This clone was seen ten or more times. The CDR3 region is CASSLKVSTDTQYF. CDR3 nucleotides: TGTGCCAGCAGCTTAAAGGTCAGCACAGATACGCAGTATTTT. The V and J genes are TRBV7-9 and TRBJ2-3; D not certain. Germline assignment: CDR1 SEHNR and CDR2 FQNEAQ (reference sequence). The CDR3 has 14 residues. V shed 2 bases and J shed 0 bases, with 6 bases lying between them.

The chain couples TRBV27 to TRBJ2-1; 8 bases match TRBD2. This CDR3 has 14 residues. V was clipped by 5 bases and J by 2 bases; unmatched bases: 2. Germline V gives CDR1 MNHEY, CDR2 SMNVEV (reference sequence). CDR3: CASSQLAAYNEQFF. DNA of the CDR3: TGTGCCAGCAGTCAACTAGCGGCCTACAATGAGCAGTTCTTC.

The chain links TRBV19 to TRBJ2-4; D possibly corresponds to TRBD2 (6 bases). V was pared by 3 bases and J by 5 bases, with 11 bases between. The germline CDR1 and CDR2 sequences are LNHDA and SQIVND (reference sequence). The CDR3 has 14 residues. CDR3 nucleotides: TGTGCCAGTAGTATTGGGGGGAAGGAAAACATTCAGTACTTC. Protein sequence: CASSIGGKENIQYF.

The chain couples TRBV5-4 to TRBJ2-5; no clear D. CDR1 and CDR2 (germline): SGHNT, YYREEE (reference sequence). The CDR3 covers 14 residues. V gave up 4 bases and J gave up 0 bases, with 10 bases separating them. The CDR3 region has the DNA TGTGCCAGCAGCCCCCCCAGCGACCAAGAGACCCAGTACTTC. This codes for CASSPPSDQETQYF.

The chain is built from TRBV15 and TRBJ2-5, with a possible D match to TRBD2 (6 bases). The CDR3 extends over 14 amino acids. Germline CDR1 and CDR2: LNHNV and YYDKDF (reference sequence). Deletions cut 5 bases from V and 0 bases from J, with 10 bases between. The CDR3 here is CATSPGAHQETQYF. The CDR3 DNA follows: TGTGCCACCAGCCCGGGAGCCCACCAAGAGACCCAGTACTTC.

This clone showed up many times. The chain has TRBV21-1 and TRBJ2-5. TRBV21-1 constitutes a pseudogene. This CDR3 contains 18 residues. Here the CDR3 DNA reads TGTGCCAGCAGCAAAGTTTGGCTGTGCCGCGTAATCCAAGAGACCCAGTACTTC. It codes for CASSKVWLCRVIQETQYF.

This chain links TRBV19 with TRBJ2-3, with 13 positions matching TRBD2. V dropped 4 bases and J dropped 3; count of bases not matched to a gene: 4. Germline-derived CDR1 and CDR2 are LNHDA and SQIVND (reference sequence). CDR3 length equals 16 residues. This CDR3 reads CASSRTSGRGTDTQYF. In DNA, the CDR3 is TGTGCCAGTAGTAGGACTAGCGGGAGAGGGACAGATACGCAGTATTTT.

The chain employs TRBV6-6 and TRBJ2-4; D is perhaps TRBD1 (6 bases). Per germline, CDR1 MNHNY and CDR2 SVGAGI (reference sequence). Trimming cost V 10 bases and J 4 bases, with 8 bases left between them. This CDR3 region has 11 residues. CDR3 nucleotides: TGTGCCACTGGACAGAAAAACATTCAGTACTTC. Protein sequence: CATGQKNIQYF.

In nucleotides, the CDR3 is TGTGCCAGCAGGCCCAGGGGAAGTCACACTGAAGCTTTCTTT. Amino acids: CASRPRGSHTEAFF. The chain uses TRBV6-5 and TRBJ1-1; tentatively, D is TRBD1 (6 bases). The CDR3 has 14 residues. Germline lookup yields CDR1 MNHEY and CDR2 SVGAGI. Trimming left V 6 bases short and J 3 bases short, with 14 bases between.

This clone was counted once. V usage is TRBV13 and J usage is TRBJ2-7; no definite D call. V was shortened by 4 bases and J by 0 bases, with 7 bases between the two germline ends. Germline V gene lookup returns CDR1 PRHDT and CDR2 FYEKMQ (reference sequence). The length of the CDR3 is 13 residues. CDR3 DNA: TGTGCCAGCAGCTCCTCAAACTCCTACGAGCAGTACTTC. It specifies CASSSSNSYEQYF.

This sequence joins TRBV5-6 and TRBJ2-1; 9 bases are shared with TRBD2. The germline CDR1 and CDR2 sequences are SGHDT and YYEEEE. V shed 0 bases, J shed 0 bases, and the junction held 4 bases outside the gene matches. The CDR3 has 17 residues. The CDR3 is CASSLDLAGFSYNEQFF. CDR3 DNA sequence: TGTGCCAGCAGCTTGGATCTAGCGGGGTTCTCCTACAATGAGCAGTTCTTC.

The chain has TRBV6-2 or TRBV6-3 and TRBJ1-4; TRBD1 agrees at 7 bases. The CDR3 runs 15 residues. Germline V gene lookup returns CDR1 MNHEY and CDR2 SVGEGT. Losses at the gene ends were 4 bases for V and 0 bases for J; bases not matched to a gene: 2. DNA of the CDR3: TGTGCCAGCAGTTTCCAGGGGGCAACTAATGAAAAACTGTTTTTT. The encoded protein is CASSFQGATNEKLFF.

DNA for the CDR3: TGTGCCAGCAGCCAAGATAGGGTCGGTAGCAATGAGCAGTTCTTC. Amino acids: CASSQDRVGSNEQFF. V is TRBV3-1 (or the pseudogene TRBV3-2) and J is TRBJ2-1, with unresolved D. Germline loops: CDR1 LGHDT, CDR2 YNNKEL (reference sequence). CDR3 length: 15 amino acids. Trimming removed 0 bases at V and 6 bases at J, with 12 bases between.